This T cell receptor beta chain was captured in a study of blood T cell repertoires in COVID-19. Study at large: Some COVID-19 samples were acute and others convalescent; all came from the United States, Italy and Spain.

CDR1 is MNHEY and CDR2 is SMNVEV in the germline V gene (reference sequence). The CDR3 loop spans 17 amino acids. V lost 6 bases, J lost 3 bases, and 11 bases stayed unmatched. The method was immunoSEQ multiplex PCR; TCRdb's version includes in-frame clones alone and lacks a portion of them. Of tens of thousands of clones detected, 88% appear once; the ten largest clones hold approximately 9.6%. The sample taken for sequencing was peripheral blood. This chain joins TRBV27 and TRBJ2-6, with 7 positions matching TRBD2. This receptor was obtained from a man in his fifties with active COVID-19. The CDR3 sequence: CASSIPSGTNGANVLTF. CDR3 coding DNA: TGTGCCAGCAGCATACCATCCGGGACTAATGGGGCCAACGTCCTGACTTTC.